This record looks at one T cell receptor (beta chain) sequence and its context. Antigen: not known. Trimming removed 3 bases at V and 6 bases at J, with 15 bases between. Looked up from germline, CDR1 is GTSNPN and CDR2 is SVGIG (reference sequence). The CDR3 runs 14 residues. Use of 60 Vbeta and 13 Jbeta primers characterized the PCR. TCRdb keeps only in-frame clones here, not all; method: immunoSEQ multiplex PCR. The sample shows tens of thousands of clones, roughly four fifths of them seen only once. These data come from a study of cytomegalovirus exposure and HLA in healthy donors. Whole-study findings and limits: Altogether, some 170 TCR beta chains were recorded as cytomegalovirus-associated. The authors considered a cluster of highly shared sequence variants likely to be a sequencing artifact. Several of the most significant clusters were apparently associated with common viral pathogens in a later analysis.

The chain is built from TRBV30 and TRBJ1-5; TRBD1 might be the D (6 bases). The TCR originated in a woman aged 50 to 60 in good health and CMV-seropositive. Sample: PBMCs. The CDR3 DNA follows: TGTGCCTGGAGCCCACAGGGAGGGTTTCAGCCCCAGCATTTT. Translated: CAWSPQGGFQPQHF.